This T cell receptor beta chain emerged from a study of CD4 and CD8 cells across lung adenocarcinoma regions. Germline values: CDR1 SGHRS, CDR2 YFSETQ. This CDR3 has 17 residues. V was clipped by 4 bases and J by 0 bases, with 17 bases between them. The patients had localized lung adenocarcinoma, a non-small cell subtype. MiXCR was run by TCRdb on the PCR reads, yielding one entry per CDR3 protein. The sample holds 15,000 to 20,000 distinct CDR3 sequences, 50% seen once. The rearrangement joins TRBV5-1 to TRBJ2-1; tentatively, D is TRBD2 (5 bases). This TCR was recovered from a male donor with lung adenocarcinoma. The CD4 and CD8 labels of this study may be unreliable. Sequencing input: CD8+ T cells from the margin of a lung tumor. In DNA, the CDR3 is TGCGCCAGCAGCGAGCCCTCTGGGAGTAGCTCCTACAATGAGCAGTTCTTC. Protein sequence: CASSEPSGSSSYNEQFF.